One sample yielded the 10 T cell receptor beta chains listed below, sequenced in a study of T cells in Graves' hyperthyroidism and ophthalmopathy. Template material for amplifying TCR beta CDR3 regions consisted of RNA transcripts. The study used the HTBI primer set for a first-round RT-PCR of the TCR CDR3. TCRdb fed the multiplex PCR reads into MiXCR, producing one record per CDR3 protein. Of about 130,000 distinct CDR3 sequences listed, around 21% were seen once; the top ten hold more than 60%. Sequenced input: blood. These receptor sequences come from a woman aged 45-65 years with Graves' hyperthyroidism that later progressed to Graves' ophthalmopathy.

This sequence joins TRBV29-1 and TRBJ2-2; D unclear. The V end was cut by 6 bases, the J end by 2 bases, with 10 bases between. CDR3 length equals 13 residues. CDR1 and CDR2 (germline): SQVTM, ANQGSEA. The CDR3 loop reads CSVPRSNTGELFF. The CDR3 DNA reads TGCAGCGTCCCCCGGAGTAACACCGGGGAGCTGTTTTTT.

The chain has TRBV9 and TRBJ2-3; 9 nucleotides line up with TRBD2. CDR1 SGDLS and CDR2 YYNGEE come from the germline V gene. This CDR3 comprises 17 residues. V shed 4 bases, J shed 1 base, and the junction held 10 bases outside the gene matches. CDR3 sequence (DNA): TGTGCCAGCAGCATCCAAGGGGGACTAGCTGGCACAGATACGCAGTATTTT. This translates into CASSIQGGLAGTDTQYF.

Written as DNA, the CDR3 is TGTGCCAGCAGCCAAGGGGACACCTACTCCTATGGCTACACCTTC. Protein sequence: CASSQGDTYSYGYTF. The rearrangement joins TRBV14 to TRBJ1-2; the D gene is possibly TRBD1 (6 bases). The CDR3 is 15 residues long. Trimming stripped 1 base from V and 4 bases from J, with 13 bases between. The germline CDR1 and CDR2 sequences are SGHDN and FVKESK.

There are a few counts of this clonotype. This rearrangement joins TRBV10-3 to TRBJ2-6; a weak D match, TRBD2 (5 bases). CDR3 size: 15 residues. Germline assignment: CDR1 ENHRY and CDR2 SYGVKD. V dropped 4 bases and J dropped 1 base, with 8 bases sitting between them. CDR3 region: CAISGRGSGANVLTF. DNA for the CDR3: TGTGCCATCAGTGGTCGAGGGTCTGGGGCCAACGTCCTGACTTTC.

To note about this clonotype: Possible read error: a much larger clone is one base away. This chain connects TRBV6-1 to TRBJ2-7; 14 nucleotides agree with TRBD2. Per the germline V gene, CDR1 is MNHNS and CDR2 is SASEGT. CDR3 length equals 16 residues. In nucleotides, the CDR3 is TGTGCCAGCAGCCCGACTAGCGGGAGGGCCCGAGAGGAGCAGCACTTC. It codes for CASSPTSGRAREEQHF.

This clonotype was recorded a few times. V and J are TRBV5-1 and TRBJ2-1, with 9 bases aligning to TRBD1. V was pared by 0 bases and J by 7 bases, with 2 bases of the junction left unmatched. The CDR3 runs 14 residues. Germline V gives CDR1 SGHRS, CDR2 YFSETQ. The DNA for the CDR3 is TGCGCCAGCAGCTTGGAACAGGGGGCTAATGAGCAGTTCTTC. Protein sequence: CASSLEQGANEQFF.

The V gene is TRBV4-1, the J gene TRBJ2-7, with TRBD1 identical over 10 bases. Germline trimming cut 4 bases from V and 2 bases from J; bases unmatched to any gene: 8. Germline-derived CDR1 and CDR2 are MGHRA and YSYEKL. The CDR3 contains 16 residues. The CDR3 here is CASSPSPGQGTYEQYF. In DNA form, the CDR3 reads TGCGCCAGCAGCCCTTCGCCGGGACAGGGGACCTACGAGCAGTACTTC.

This clonotype was recorded at least ten times. This chain joins TRBV12-3 or TRBV12-4 and TRBJ2-7; D might be TRBD1 (6 bases). The CDR3 contains 15 residues. With 5 bases removed from V and 2 bases from J, the gap between germline ends came to 16 bases. CDR3 sequence: CASSPSGQPTYEQYF. CDR3 bases: TGTGCCAGCAGTCCTTCCGGACAGCCGACCTACGAGCAGTACTTC.

This clonotype has a count of ten or more. The chain carries TRBV10-2 and TRBJ2-1, with 8 nucleotides matching TRBD2. Germline trimming cut 4 bases from V and 4 bases from J; bases unmatched to any gene: 9. The CDR3 runs 16 residues. Germline V gene data show CDR1 as WSHSY and CDR2 as SAAADI. The CDR3 coding sequence is TGCGCCAGCAGTGGGATGGGGACTAGGGGATACAATGAGCAGTTCTTC. This gives the protein CASSGMGTRGYNEQFF.

The rearrangement uses TRBV15 and TRBJ2-6; D is possibly TRBD1 or TRBD2 (6 bases each). This CDR3 region has 17 residues. Germline values: CDR1 LNHNV, CDR2 YYDKDF (reference sequence). Trimming took off 6 bases at V and 4 bases at J, with 19 bases between the two ends. CDR3 coding DNA: TGTGCCACCAGTCGGTTCGGAGGGGGTAGAGGGGCCAACGTCCTGACTTTC. It is translated as CATSRFGGGRGANVLTF.